This TCR beta chain was observed in a study of cytomegalovirus exposure and HLA in healthy donors. Germline V CDR1 and CDR2: LNHDA, SQIVND (reference sequence). The CDR3 runs 15 residues. Unmatched junction bases numbered 4, after V lost 3 bases and J lost 4 bases. A single count supports this clone. Researchers ran the PCR with 60 Vbeta and 13 Jbeta primers. The protocol was immunoSEQ multiplex PCR, while the TCRdb copy is restricted to in-frame clones and leaves out a portion. Among tens of thousands of clones listed, roughly 87% were seen once. The source is a woman between 35 and 50 years old in good health and CMV-seropositive. The sequenced sample consisted of PBMCs. This chain joins TRBV19 and TRBJ2-3, with 10 bases aligning to TRBD1. The CDR3 region is CASSIGTGVADTQYF. In DNA form, the CDR3 reads TGTGCCAGTAGTATCGGGACAGGGGTTGCAGATACGCAGTATTTT.